The 12 T cell receptor beta chains below were found in one sample sequenced in a study of T cell clones after liver transplantation. The protocol was immunoSEQ multiplex PCR, while the TCRdb copy is restricted to in-frame clones and leaves out a portion. Here the sample spans more than 45,000 clones, roughly 70% being singletons. Source: CD4+ T cells from blood, taken at the approximately 15-month timepoint. The receptors derive from a human patient who received a liver transplant. Some of these T cells may belong to the graft donor.

J is TRBJ1-6 and V is TRBV19; the match to TRBD1 covers 8 bases. Germline V gene sequence: CDR1 LNHDA, CDR2 SQIVND (reference sequence). V lost 4 bases and J lost 5; bases outside the gene matches: 10. The CDR3 covers 17 residues. As DNA, the CDR3 is TGTGCCAGTAGTACCGGACAGGGATTCCCCGATAATTCACCCCTCCACTTT. Encoded protein: CASSTGQGFPDNSPLHF.

The rearrangement uses TRBV23-1 and TRBJ2-7; 7 nucleotides match TRBD1. TRBV23-1 is an ORF, with its function uncertain. V dropped 10 bases and J dropped 5; count of bases not matched to a gene: 17. The length of the CDR3 is 15 residues. CDR3 sequence (DNA): TGCGCCACAAACTATCGACAGGGCCCTCGGGACGAGCAGTACTTC. Translation: CATNYRQGPRDEQYF.

This rearrangement joins TRBV30 to TRBJ2-3; 9 nucleotides align to TRBD2. Germline-derived CDR1 and CDR2 are GTSNPN and SVGIG (reference sequence). The CDR3 runs to 16 residues. After removal of 2 bases from V and 1 base from J, the junction contained 7 bases not matched to a gene. This CDR3 reads CAWSPGPSGGTDTQYF. CDR3 DNA sequence: TGTGCCTGGAGTCCCGGGCCTAGCGGGGGCACAGATACGCAGTATTTT.

CDR3 sequence: CASSLGGTGGRAYGYTF. CDR3 bases: TGTGCCAGCAGTTTAGGGGGGACAGGGGGCAGGGCGTATGGCTACACCTTC. This chain connects TRBV28 to TRBJ1-2; 12 bases are shared with TRBD1. The CDR3 covers 17 residues. Germline CDR1 MDHEN, CDR2 SYDVKM. With V trimmed by 2 bases and J by 5 bases, 9 bases remained unmatched.

This chain connects TRBV19 to TRBJ1-5; a possible D gene is TRBD1 (5 bases). The ends were cut back, 3 bases at V and 3 bases at J, with 18 bases in the middle. This CDR3 has 17 amino acids. Germline V lookup: CDR1 LNHDA, CDR2 SQIVND (reference sequence). In DNA form, the CDR3 reads TGTGCCAGTAGTATTTCTTATTCAGGGATCCTCAATCAGCCCCAGCATTTT. This codes for CASSISYSGILNQPQHF.

The V and J genes are TRBV5-1 and TRBJ2-3; TRBD2 matches at 7 bases. This CDR3 has 15 amino acids. Germline CDR1 SGHRS, CDR2 YFSETQ. J lost 0 bases, V lost 3 bases, and 4 bases had no gene match. The DNA for the CDR3 is TGCGCCAGCAGCTCGCTGACTAGCAGCACAGATACGCAGTATTTT. Its protein is CASSSLTSSTDTQYF.

V usage is TRBV6-4 and J usage is TRBJ1-1, with 9 bases matching TRBD1. This CDR3 contains 14 residues. Germline CDR1 is MRHNA and CDR2 is SNTAGT. V shed 6 bases and J 1 base; nucleotides not matched to a gene: 3. The CDR3 here is CASSSGQGNTEAFF. The CDR3 DNA reads TGTGCCAGCAGCTCGGGACAGGGGAACACTGAAGCTTTCTTT.

This rearrangement joins TRBV6-5 to TRBJ1-4; D possibly corresponds to TRBD1 (5 bases). V was cut by 2 bases and J by 5 bases, with 12 bases left in between. This CDR3 region has 15 residues. Germline CDR1 is MNHEY and CDR2 is SVGAGI. The CDR3 DNA sequence: TGTGCCAGCAGTTACGTGGGCAGGGACAATGAAAAACTGTTTTTT. Protein sequence: CASSYVGRDNEKLFF.

Comment on this clone: The sample holds other DNA sequences that translate to the same CDR3. The V gene is TRBV29-1, the J gene TRBJ2-7; D is perhaps TRBD1 (5 bases). The CDR3 is 12 residues long. V was shortened by 4 bases and J by 7 bases, with 14 bases between the two germline ends. Germline V CDR1 and CDR2: SQVTM, ANQGSEA. Here the CDR3 reads CSVGTGISEQYF. In DNA form, the CDR3 reads TGCAGCGTTGGAACAGGTATTAGTGAGCAGTACTTC.

The CDR3 protein is CASSSTTGRLTSPLHF. CDR3 sequence (DNA): TGCGCCAGCAGCTCAACAACAGGGAGGCTTACTTCACCCCTCCACTTT. This sequence joins TRBV5-1 and TRBJ1-6, with D perhaps matching TRBD1 (6 bases). Germline CDR1 reads SGHRS; CDR2 reads YFSETQ. This CDR3 spans 16 amino acids. V lost 3 bases, J lost 9 bases, and 19 bases lay in between.

The chain couples TRBV5-8 to TRBJ2-1; 10 nucleotides agree with TRBD2. V shed 1 base, J shed 4 bases, and the junction held 17 bases outside the gene matches. This CDR3 has 20 amino acids. Germline-derived CDR1 and CDR2 are SGHTS and YDEGEE. The CDR3 DNA sequence: TGTGCCAGCAGCTTGTTTGGGCTAGCGGGAGCATCCCGACTTTACAATGAGCAGTTCTTC. Its protein product is CASSLFGLAGASRLYNEQFF.

This clone was picked up a small number of times. The chain uses TRBV6-1 and TRBJ2-7; D is possibly TRBD2 (5 bases). The CDR3 has 14 amino acids. The germline V gene has CDR1 MNHNS and CDR2 SASEGT. The germline V and J ends were trimmed by 0 bases and 2 bases, with 8 bases remaining between them. The DNA of the CDR3 is TGTGCCAGCAGTGAAGCGCTCGGGGCCTACGAGCAGTACTTC. Amino acid sequence: CASSEALGAYEQYF.